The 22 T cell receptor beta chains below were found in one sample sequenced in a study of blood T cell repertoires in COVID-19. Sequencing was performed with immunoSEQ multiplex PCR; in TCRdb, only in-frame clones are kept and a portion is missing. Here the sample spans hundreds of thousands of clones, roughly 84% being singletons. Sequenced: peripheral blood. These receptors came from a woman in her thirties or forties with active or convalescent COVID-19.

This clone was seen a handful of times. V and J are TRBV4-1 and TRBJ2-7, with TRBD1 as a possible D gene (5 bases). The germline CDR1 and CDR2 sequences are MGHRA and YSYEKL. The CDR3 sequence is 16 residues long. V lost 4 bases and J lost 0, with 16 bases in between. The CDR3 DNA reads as TGCGCCAGCAGCCCCACGACAGTGTCAAGCTCCTACGAGCAGTACGTC. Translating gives CASSPTTVSSSYEQYV.

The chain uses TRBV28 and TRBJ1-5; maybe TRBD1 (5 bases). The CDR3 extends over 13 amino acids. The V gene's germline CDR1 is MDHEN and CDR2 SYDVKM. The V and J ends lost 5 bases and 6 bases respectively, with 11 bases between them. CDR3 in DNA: TGTGCCAGCAGTCGCCGGGGGGGTCAGCCCCAGCATTTT. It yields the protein CASSRRGGQPQHF.

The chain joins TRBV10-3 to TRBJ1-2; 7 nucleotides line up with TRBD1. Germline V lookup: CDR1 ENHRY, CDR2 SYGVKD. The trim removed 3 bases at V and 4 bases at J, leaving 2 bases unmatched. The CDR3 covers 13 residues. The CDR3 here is CAISEGTAYGYTF. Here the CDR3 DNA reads TGTGCCATCAGTGAAGGGACAGCCTATGGCTACACCTTC.

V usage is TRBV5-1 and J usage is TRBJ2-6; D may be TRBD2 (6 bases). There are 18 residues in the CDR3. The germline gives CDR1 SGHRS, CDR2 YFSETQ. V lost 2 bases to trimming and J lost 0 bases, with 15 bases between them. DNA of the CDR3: TGCGCCAGCAGCTTAGGAGGGGCAGGGAGCTCTGGGGCCAACGTCCTGACTTTC. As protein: CASSLGGAGSSGANVLTF.

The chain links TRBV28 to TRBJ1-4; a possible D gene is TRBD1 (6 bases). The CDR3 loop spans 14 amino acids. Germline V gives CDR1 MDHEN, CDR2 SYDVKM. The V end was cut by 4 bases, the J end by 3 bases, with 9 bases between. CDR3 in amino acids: CASSSTGSNEKLFF. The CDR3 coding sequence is TGTGCCAGCAGTTCTACAGGGTCTAATGAAAAACTGTTTTTT. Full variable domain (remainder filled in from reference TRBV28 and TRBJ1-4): DVKVTQSSRYLVKRTGEKVFLECVQDMDHENMFWYRQDPGLGLRLIYFSYDVKMKEKGDIPEGYSVSREKKERFSLILESASTNQTSMYLCASSSTGSNEKLFFGSGTQLSVL.

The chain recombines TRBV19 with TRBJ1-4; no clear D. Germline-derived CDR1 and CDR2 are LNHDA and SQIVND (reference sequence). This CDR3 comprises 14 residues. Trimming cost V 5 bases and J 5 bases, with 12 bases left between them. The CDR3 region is CASSLNSLNEKLFF. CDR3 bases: TGTGCCAGTAGTTTGAACAGCCTCAATGAAAAACTGTTTTTT. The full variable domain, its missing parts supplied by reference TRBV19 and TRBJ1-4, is DGGITQSPKYLFRKEGQNVTLSCEQNLNHDAMYWYRQDPGQGLRLIYYSQIVNDFQKGDIAEGYSVSREKKESFPLTVTSAQKNPTAFYLCASSLNSLNEKLFFGSGTQLSVL.

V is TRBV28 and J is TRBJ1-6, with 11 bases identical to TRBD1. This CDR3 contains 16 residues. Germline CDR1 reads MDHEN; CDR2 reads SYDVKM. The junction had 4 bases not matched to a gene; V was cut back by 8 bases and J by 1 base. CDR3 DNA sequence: TGTGCCAGCGGGGGACAGGGGGTTTCCTATAATTCACCCCTCCACTTT. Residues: CASGGQGVSYNSPLHF.

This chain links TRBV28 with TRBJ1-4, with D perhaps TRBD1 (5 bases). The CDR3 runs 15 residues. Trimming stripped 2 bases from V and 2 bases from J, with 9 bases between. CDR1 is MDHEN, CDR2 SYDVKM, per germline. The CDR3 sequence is CASSLGAGTNEKLFF. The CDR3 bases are TGTGCCAGCAGTTTAGGGGCAGGGACTAATGAAAAACTGTTTTTT.

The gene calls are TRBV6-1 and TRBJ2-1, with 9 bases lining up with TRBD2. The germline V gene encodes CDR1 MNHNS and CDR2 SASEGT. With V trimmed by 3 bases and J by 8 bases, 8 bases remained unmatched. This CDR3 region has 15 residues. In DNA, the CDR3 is TGTGCCAGCAGTGAGACCGGGACTAGCACCGATGAGCAGTTCTTC. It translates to CASSETGTSTDEQFF.

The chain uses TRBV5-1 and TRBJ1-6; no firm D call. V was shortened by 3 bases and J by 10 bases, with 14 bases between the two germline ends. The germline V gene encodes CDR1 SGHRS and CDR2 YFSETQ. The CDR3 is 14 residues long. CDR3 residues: CASSSYEGRSPLHF. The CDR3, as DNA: TGCGCCAGCAGCTCCTACGAGGGCCGATCACCCCTCCACTTT.

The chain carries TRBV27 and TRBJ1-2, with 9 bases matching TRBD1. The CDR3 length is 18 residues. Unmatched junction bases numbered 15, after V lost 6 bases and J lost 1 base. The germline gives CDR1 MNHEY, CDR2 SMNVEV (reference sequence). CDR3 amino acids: CASSQSLNRGRSNYGYTF. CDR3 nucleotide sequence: TGTGCCAGCAGCCAGAGCCTCAACAGGGGGCGAAGTAACTATGGCTACACCTTC.

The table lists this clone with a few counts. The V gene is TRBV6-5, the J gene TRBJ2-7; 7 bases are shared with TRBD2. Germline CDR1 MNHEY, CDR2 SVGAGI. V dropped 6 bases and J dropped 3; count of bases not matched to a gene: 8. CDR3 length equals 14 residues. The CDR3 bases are TGTGCCAGCAGCTCTGGGGGGGGTCTCTACGAGCAGTACGTC. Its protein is CASSSGGGLYEQYV.

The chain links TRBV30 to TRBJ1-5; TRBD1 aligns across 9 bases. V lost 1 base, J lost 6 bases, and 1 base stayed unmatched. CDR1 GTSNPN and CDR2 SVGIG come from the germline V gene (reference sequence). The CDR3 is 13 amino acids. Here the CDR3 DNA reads TGTGCCTGGAGTGGGGACAGGGTTCAGCCCCAGCATTTT. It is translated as CAWSGDRVQPQHF.

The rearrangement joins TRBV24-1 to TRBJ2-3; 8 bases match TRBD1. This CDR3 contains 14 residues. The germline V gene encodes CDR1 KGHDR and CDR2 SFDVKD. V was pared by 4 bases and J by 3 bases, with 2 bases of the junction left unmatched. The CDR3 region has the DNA TGTGCCACCAGTGACACAGGGGGGACAGATACGCAGTATTTT. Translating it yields CATSDTGGTDTQYF.

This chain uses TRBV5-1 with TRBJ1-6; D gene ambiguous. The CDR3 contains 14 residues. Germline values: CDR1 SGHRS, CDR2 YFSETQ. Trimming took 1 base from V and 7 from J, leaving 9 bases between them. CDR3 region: CASSLFRENSPLHF. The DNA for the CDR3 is TGCGCCAGCAGCTTGTTCCGAGAGAATTCACCCCTCCACTTT.

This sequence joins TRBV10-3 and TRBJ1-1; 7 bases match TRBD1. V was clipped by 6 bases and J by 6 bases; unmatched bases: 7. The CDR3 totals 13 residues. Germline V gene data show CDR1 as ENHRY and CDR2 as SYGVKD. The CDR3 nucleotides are TGTGCCATCAGCCCGGGACAGCGAGCTGAAGCTTTCTTT. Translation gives CAISPGQRAEAFF.

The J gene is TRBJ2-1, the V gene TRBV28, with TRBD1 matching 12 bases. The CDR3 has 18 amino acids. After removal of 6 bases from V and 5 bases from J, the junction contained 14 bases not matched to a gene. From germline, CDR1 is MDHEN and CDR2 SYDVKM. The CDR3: CASRGQGAAGGRNNEQFF. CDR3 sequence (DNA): TGTGCCAGCAGGGGACAGGGGGCAGCGGGGGGACGTAACAATGAGCAGTTCTTC.

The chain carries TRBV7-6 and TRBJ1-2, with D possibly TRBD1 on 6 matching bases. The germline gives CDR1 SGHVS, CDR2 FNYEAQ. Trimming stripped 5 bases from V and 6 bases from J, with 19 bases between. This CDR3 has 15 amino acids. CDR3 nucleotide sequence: TGTGCCAGCAGCAAAGATCCGGGACAAGCGGATGGCTACACCTTC. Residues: CASSKDPGQADGYTF.

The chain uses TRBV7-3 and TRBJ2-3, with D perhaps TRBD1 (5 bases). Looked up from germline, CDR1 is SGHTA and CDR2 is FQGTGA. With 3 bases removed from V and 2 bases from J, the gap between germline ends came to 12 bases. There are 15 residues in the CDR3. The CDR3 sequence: CASSFTTDYTDTQYF. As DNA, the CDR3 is TGTGCCAGCAGCTTTACGACAGATTACACAGATACGCAGTATTTT.

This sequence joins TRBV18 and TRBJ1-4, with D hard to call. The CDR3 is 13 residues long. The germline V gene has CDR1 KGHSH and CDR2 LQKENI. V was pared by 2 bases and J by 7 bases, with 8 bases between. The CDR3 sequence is CASSPYGGEKLFF. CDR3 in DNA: TGTGCCAGCTCACCATATGGCGGTGAAAAACTGTTTTTT.

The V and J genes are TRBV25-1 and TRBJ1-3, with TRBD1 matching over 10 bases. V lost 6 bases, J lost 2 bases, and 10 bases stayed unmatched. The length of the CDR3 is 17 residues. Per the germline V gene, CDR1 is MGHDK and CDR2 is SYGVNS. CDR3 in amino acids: CASSAPDRGRAGNTIYF. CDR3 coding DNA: TGTGCCAGCAGCGCTCCTGACAGGGGGCGTGCTGGAAACACCATATATTTT.

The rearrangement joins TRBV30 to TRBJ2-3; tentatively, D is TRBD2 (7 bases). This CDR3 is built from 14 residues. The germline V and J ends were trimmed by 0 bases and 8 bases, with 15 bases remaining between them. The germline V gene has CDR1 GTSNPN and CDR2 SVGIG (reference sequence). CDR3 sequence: CAWSVLGGQGTQYF. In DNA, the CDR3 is TGTGCCTGGAGTGTACTGGGGGGGCAGGGTACGCAGTATTTT. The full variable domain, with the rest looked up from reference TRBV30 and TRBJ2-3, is SQTIHQWPATLVQPVGSPLSLECTVEGTSNPNLYWYRQAAGRGLQLLFYSVGIGQISSEVPQNLSASRPQDRQFILSSKKLLLSDSGFYLCAWSVLGGQGTQYFGPGTRLTVL.